Given below is one T cell receptor beta chain in context. Its antigen is unknown. Per-base quality was not reported, and no clone a single base away is much larger than it. The immunoSEQ Assay, a bias-controlled multiplex PCR, was used to amplify TCRbeta CDR3 regions from genomic DNA. The study's own analysis went as follows. The number of nucleated cells in each sample was estimated from the amplification of reference gene primers within the assay. Sequence reads were collapsed and filtered to measure the absolute abundance of every unique TCRbeta CDR3 rearrangement. Productive Simpson clonality was computed per sample as the square root of Simpson's diversity index over productive rearrangements. Not all clones reach the TCRdb copy of this immuneACCESS table, which keeps in-frame sequences only. Checked studies attribute under half of the gap to unresolved V genes and leave the rest unexplained. The D gene and trimming were derived from the DNA, and the V and J assignments and clone size from that table. Within this sample are some 110,000 clones, with less than 95% of them counted one time only. The top ten clonotypes cover 1.8% of the sample.

Whole blood was collected in K2EDTA tubes by collaborating institutions according to the institutions' own protocols. For TCRbeta analysis, collaborator samples were shipped as frozen whole blood, as isolated PBMCs, or as DNA extracted from either sample type. For this chain, trimming is 3 bases at the V end and 2 bases at the J end, and the number of junction bases without a gene match is 6. In the germline V gene, CDR1 corresponds to SGHVS and CDR2 to FNYEAQ. Reading from cysteine to phenylalanine, the CDR3 counts 16 amino acids. Of all the DNA, just the CDR3 is kept, 48 bases in frame from base 1. The sample is drawn from a study of blood T cell repertoires in COVID-19 (dated by TCRdb to between 2020 and 2021). Concerning the study at large: The collaborator samples originated in the United States, Italy and Spain and spanned the acute and convalescent phases of COVID-19. The material from the prospective study consisted of cDNA or gDNA derived from T cells, B-cell-depleted T cells, or PBMCs. Subjects who had been exposed to COVID-19, were actively infected with it, or had recovered from it provided the deeply sampled blood TCRbeta repertoires that made up the dataset. The repertoires were released in a freely available public database meant as a resource for research on the immune response to SARS-CoV-2. Samples came from the ongoing ImmuneRACE study (first 160 participants) plus 1,254 subjects from 6 global collaborators. Sample metadata almost always included a de-identified subject ID, COVID-19 status, age in years and sex. Where HLA class I and class II types were available, the types were taken from metadata supplied by the sample provider, not from assay-based typing.

Results and caveats for the whole study, not just this receptor: The quantity of clinical and demographic metadata differed by source and by participant and was supplied without curation.

The rearranged chain carries TRBV7-6 and TRBJ2-3; the junction holds 9 bases that match TRBD2. The sample comprised peripheral blood. The sequence derives from a human donor with active COVID-19. The donor label of this sample is uncertain. The DNA sequence is as follows: TGTGCCAGCAGCTTCATGGCGGGGGGGACCACAGATACGCAGTATTTT. This is translated as CASSFMAGGTTDTQYF.